This T cell receptor beta chain was observed in a study of blood T cell repertoires in COVID-19. Whole-study context: Donors in the United States, Italy and Spain gave samples during acute or convalescent COVID-19. In each case, the material was cDNA or gDNA derived from T cells, B-cell-depleted T cells, or PBMCs.

Germline V gene lookup returns CDR1 SGHAT and CDR2 FQNNGV. CDR3 length equals 15 residues. The V end was cut by 3 bases, the J end by 3 bases, with 13 bases between. Original analysis: Reference gene primer amplification in the assay estimated nucleated cell counts. Clones were sequenced by immunoSEQ multiplex PCR, and TCRdb holds only the in-frame ones, with some missing. That table gives V, J and clone size, and the DNA gave D and trimming. The table records 90,000 to 120,000 clones, approximately 88% of them present only once. This chain joins TRBV11-2 and TRBJ2-3; D may be TRBD2 (5 bases). Input material: peripheral blood. The clonotype originates from a man aged 50 to 59 with active or convalescent COVID-19. In nucleotides, the CDR3 is TGTGCCAGCAGCTTGGGCGGGCCGGGAACAGATACGCAGTATTTT. Encoded protein: CASSLGGPGTDTQYF.